This record looks at one T cell receptor (beta chain) sequence and its context. What it binds is not known. This sample is drawn from a study of Graves' ophthalmopathy and Graves' hyperthyroidism. Study details: The term stable hyperthyroidism indicated an absence of ophthalmopathy within 18 months of follow-up. Notes on the study in general: Ophthalmopathy and stable hyperthyroidism were discriminated by a 13-signature model, with roughly 86% sensitivity and 81.08% specificity.

Hyperthyroidism was new, under 2 months, in patients aged 18 to 65. Pregnancy or lactation, uncontrolled infections and other autoimmune diseases were grounds for excluding patients. Amplification of the TCR beta CDR3 regions used RNA transcripts (as template). HTBI primers served in a first-round RT-PCR, which a second-round multiplex PCR followed. TCRdb independently ran MiXCR on the multiplex PCR reads; one entry per CDR3 protein. Of about 600,000 distinct CDR3 sequences in the sample, less than 40% were seen once. The ends were cut back, 6 bases at V and 5 bases at J, with 14 bases in the middle. CDR3 length: 13 residues. Germline-derived CDR1 and CDR2 are SNHLY and FYNNEI.

The TCR comes from an adult man with Graves' hyperthyroidism. What was sequenced was peripheral blood or thyroid tissue (not recorded which). The chain has TRBV2 and TRBJ2-7; D tentatively fits TRBD1 or TRBD2 (5 bases each). The CDR3 DNA reads as TGTGCCAGCAGGGGACCGGTGAGGCACGAGCAGTACTTC. This gives the protein CASRGPVRHEQYF.